This T cell receptor (beta chain) derives from a study of blood T cell repertoires in COVID-19. Trimming removed 2 bases at V and 6 bases at J, with 10 bases between. The CDR3 consists of 13 residues. Looked up from germline, CDR1 is SGHRS and CDR2 is YFSETQ. The protocol was immunoSEQ multiplex PCR, while the TCRdb copy is restricted to in-frame clones and leaves out a portion. The data show 50,000 to 70,000 clones, approximately 91% seen once. The rearrangement links TRBV5-1 to TRBJ2-3, with no clear D. The sequencing input was peripheral blood. The receptor was isolated from a man between 60 and 75 years old with acute or convalescent COVID-19. The chain's CDR3 is CASSFTSPDTQYF. CDR3 nucleotides: TGCGCCAGCAGCTTTACTTCCCCTGATACGCAGTATTTT.